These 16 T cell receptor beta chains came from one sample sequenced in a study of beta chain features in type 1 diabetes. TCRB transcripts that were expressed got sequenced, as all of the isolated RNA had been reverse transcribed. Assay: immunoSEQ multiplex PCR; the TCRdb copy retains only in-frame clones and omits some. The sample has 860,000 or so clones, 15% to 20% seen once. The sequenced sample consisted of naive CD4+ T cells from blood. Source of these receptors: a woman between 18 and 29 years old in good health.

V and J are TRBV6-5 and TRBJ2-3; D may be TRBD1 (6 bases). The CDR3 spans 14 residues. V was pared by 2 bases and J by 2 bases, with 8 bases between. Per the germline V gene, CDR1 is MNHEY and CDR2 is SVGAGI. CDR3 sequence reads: CASSYGQLTDTQYF. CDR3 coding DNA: TGTGCCAGCAGTTACGGACAGCTCACAGATACGCAGTATTTT.

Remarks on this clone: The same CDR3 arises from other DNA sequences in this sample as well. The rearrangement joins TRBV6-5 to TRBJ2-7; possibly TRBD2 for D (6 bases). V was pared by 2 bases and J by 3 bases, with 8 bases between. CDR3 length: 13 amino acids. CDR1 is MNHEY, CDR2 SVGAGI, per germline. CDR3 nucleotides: TGTGCCAGCAGTTACCGAGCGGGCTACGAGCAGTACTTC. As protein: CASSYRAGYEQYF.

As DNA, the CDR3 is TGTGCCAGCCGGGACTATGTCGAAGCTTTCTTT. This encodes CASRDYVEAFF. The chain has TRBV2 and TRBJ1-1; weak D call: TRBD1 (5 bases). The V end was cut by 8 bases, the J end by 8 bases, with 12 bases between. CDR3 length: 11 amino acids. The V gene's germline CDR1 is SNHLY and CDR2 FYNNEI.

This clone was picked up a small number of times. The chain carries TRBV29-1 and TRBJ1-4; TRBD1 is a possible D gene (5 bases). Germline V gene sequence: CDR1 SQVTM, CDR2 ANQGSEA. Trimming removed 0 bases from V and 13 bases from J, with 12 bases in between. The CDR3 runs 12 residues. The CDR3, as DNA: TGCAGCGTTGAAGATCCACAGGAACGACTGTTTTTT. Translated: CSVEDPQERLFF.

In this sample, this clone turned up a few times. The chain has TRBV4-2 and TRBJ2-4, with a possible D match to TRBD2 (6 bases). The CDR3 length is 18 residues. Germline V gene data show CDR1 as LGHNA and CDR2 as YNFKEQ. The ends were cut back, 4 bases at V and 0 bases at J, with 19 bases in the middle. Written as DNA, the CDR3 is TGTGCCAGCAGCCCCGGGACTGGAGCCTCATTAGCCAAAAACATTCAGTACTTC. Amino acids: CASSPGTGASLAKNIQYF.

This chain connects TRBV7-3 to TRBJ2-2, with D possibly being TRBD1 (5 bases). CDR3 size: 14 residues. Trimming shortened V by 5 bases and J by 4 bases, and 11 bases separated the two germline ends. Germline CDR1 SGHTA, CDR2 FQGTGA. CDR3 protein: CASSVGQFTGELFF. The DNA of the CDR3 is TGTGCCAGCAGCGTAGGACAATTCACCGGGGAGCTGTTTTTT.

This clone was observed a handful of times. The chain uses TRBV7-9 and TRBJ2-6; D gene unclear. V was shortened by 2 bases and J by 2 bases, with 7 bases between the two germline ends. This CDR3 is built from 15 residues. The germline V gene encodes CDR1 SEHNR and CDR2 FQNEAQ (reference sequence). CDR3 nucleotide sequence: TGTGCCAGCAGCTTATACCGGGCTGGGGCCAACGTCCTGACTTTC. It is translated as CASSLYRAGANVLTF.

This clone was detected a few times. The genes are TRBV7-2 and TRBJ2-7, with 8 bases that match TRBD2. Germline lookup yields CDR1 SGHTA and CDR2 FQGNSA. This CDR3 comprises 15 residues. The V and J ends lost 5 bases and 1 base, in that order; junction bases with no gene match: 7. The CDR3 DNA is TGTGCCAGCAGCCGGGAGCGGGAGCCATCCTACGAGCAGTACTTC. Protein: CASSREREPSYEQYF.

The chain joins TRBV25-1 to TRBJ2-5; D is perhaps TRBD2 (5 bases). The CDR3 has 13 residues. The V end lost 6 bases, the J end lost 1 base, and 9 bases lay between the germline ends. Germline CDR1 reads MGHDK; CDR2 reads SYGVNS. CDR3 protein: CASRSSGQETQYF. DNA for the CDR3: TGTGCCAGCAGATCGAGCGGCCAAGAGACCCAGTACTTC.

The DNA for the CDR3 is TGTGCCAGCAGCGTAAGCGGGATCTCCTACAATGAGCAGTTCTTC. Protein: CASSVSGISYNEQFF. V is TRBV9 and J is TRBJ2-1; 7 bases line up with TRBD2. Losses at the gene ends were 1 base for V and 0 bases for J; bases not matched to a gene: 1. CDR1 and CDR2 (germline): SGDLS, YYNGEE. This CDR3 is 15 amino acids long. The variable domain in full, with the rest retrieved from reference TRBV9 and TRBJ2-1, is DSGVTQTPKHLITATGQRVTLRCSPRSGDLSVYWYQQSLDQGLQFLIQYYNGEERAKGNILERFSAQQFPDLHSELNLSSLELGDSALYFCASSVSGISYNEQFFGPGTRLTVL.

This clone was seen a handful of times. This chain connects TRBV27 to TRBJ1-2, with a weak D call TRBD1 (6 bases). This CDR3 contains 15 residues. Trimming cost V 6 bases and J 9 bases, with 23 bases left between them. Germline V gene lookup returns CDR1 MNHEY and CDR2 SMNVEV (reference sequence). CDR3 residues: CASRQNRDGVSSYTF. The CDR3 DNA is TGTGCCAGCAGACAGAACAGGGATGGGGTTTCAAGCTACACCTTC.

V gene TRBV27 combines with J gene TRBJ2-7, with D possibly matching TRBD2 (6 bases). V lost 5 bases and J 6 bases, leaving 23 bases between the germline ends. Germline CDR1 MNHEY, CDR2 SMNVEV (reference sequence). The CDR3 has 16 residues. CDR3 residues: CASSAQRGTISGEQYF. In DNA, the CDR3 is TGTGCCAGCAGTGCACAACGGGGGACCATTTCGGGCGAGCAGTACTTC.

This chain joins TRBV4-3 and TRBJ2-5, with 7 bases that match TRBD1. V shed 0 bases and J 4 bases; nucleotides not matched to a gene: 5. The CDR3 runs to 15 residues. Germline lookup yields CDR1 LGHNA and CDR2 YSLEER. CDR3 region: CASSQEGGGRETQYF. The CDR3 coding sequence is TGCGCCAGCAGCCAAGAAGGGGGCGGAAGAGAGACCCAGTACTTC.

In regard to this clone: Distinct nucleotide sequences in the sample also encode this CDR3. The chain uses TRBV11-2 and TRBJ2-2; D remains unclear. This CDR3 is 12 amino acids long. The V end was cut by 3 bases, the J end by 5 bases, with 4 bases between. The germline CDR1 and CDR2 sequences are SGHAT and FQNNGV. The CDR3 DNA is TGTGCCAGCAGCTTGAGTACCGGGGAGCTGTTTTTT. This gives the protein CASSLSTGELFF.

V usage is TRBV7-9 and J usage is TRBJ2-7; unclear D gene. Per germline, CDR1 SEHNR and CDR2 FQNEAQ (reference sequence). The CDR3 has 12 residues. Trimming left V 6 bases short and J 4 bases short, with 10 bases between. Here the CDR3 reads CASSGAGYEQYF. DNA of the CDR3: TGTGCCAGCAGTGGAGCTGGATACGAGCAGTACTTC.

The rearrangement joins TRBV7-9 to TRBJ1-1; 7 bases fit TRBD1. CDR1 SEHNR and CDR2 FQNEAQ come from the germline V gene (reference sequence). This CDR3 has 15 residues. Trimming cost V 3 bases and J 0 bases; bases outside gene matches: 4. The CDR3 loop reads CASSLKTGVNTEAFF. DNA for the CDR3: TGTGCCAGCAGCTTGAAAACAGGGGTGAACACTGAAGCTTTCTTT.